This T cell receptor beta chain was profiled in a study of T cells in localized non-small cell lung cancer. Findings and caveats of the study: Peak T cell clonality was found in uninvolved adjacent lung, exceeding tumor.

Profiled with immunoSEQ multiplex PCR; TCRdb holds only in-frame clones, not every one. The data show 75,000 to 95,000 clones, roughly 89% seen once. Germline V gene data show CDR1 as MGHRA and CDR2 as YSYEKL. J lost 4 bases, V lost 4 bases, and 4 bases had no gene match. This CDR3 comprises 14 residues. Only one count was recorded for this clone. Its target is unknown. The rearrangement joins TRBV4-1 to TRBJ1-1; 9 nucleotides match TRBD1. The specimen was peripheral blood, collected before any cancer treatment. The sequence derives from a man between 40 and 75 years old with stage I squamous cell lung carcinoma. Here the CDR3 reads CASSLRTGATEAFF. The CDR3, as DNA: TGCGCCAGCAGCCTCCGGACAGGGGCCACTGAAGCTTTCTTT.